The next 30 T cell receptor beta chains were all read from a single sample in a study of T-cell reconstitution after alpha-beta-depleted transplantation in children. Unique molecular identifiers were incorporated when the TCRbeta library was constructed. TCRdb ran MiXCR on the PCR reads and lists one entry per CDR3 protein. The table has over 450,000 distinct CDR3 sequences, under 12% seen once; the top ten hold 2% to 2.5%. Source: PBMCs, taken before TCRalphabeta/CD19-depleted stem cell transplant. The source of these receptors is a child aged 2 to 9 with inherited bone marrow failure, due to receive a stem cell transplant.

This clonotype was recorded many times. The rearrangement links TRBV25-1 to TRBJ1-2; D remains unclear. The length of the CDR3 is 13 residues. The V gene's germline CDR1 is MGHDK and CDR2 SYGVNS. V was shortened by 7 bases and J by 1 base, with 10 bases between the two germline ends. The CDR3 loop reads CASNQRGNYGYTF. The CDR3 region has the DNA TGTGCCAGCAACCAACGGGGTAACTATGGCTACACCTTC.

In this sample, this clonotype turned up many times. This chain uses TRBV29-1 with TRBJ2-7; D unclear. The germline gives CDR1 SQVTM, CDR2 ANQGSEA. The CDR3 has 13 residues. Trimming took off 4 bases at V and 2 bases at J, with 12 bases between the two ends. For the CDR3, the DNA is TGCAGCGTTGTTTCTCCGTCGCCCTACGAGCAGTACTTC. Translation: CSVVSPSPYEQYF.

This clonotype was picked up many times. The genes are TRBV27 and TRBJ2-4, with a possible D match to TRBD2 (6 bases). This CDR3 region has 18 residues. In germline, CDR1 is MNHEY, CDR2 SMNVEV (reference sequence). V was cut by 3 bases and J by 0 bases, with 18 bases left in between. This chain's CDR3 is CASSFWPAGSLAKNIQYF. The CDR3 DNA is TGTGCCAGCAGTTTTTGGCCAGCGGGCTCCTTAGCCAAAAACATTCAGTACTTC.

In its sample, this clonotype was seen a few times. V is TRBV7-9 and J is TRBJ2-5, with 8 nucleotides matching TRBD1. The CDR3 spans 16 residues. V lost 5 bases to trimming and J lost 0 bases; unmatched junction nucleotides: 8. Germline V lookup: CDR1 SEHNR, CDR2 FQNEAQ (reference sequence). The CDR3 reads CASSGQGAEHQETQYF. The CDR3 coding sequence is TGTGCCAGCAGCGGACAGGGAGCGGAACACCAAGAGACCCAGTACTTC.

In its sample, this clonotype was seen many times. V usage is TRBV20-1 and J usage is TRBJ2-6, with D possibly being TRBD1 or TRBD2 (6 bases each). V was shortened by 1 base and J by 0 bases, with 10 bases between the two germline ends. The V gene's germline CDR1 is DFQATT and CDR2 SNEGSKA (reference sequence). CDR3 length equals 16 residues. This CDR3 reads CSARVQGLSGANVLTF. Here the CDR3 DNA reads TGCAGTGCTAGAGTACAGGGACTCTCTGGGGCCAACGTCCTGACTTTC.

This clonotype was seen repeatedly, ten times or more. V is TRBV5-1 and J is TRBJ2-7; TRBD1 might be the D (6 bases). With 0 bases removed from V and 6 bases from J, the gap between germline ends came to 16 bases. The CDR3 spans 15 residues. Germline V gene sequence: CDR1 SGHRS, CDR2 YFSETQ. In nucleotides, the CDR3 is TGCGCCAGCAGCTTGGAGGCGGCGTGGGGGCTCGAGCAGTACTTC. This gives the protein CASSLEAAWGLEQYF.

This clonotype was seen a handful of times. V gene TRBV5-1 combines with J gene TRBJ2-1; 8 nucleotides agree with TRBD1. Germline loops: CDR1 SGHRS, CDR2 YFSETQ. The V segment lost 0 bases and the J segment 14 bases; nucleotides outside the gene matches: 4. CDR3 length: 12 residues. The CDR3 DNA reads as TGCGCCAGCAGCTTGGGGACAGGGAGAAAGTTCTTC. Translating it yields CASSLGTGRKFF.

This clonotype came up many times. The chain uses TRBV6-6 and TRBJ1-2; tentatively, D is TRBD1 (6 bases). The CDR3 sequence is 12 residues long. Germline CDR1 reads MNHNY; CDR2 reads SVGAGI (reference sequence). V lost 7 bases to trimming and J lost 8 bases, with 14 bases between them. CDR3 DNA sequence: TGTGCCAGCACATGGGGGGCGGGCGGCTACACCTTC. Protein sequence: CASTWGAGGYTF.

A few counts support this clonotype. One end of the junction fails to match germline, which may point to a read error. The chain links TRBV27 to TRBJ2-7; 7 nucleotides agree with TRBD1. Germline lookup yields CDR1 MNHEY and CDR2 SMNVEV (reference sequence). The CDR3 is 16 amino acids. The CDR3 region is CASTLFAGQGVYEQYF. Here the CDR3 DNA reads TGTGCCAGCACTTTATTCGCCGGGCAGGGGGTTTACGAGCAGTACTTC.

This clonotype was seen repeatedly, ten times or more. CDR3 in DNA: TGTGCCAGCAGCTTAGAAGGGTGGGTTGAGCAGTTCTTC. As protein: CASSLEGWVEQFF. The genes are TRBV11-2 and TRBJ2-1; D remains ambiguous. The CDR3 contains 13 residues. V shed 0 bases and J shed 9 bases, with 9 bases lying between them. CDR1 SGHAT and CDR2 FQNNGV come from the germline V gene. Full variable domain (missing parts from reference TRBV11-2 and TRBJ2-1): EAGVAQSPRYKIIEKRQSVAFWCNPISGHATLYWYQQILGQGPKLLIQFQNNGVVDDSQLPKDRFSAERLKGVDSTLKIQPAKLEDSAVYLCASSLEGWVEQFFGPGTRLTVL.

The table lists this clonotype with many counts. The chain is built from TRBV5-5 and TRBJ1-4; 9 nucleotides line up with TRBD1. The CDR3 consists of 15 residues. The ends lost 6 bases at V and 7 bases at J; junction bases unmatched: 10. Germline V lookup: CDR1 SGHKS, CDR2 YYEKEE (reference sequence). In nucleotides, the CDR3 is TGTGCCAGCAACTCACCGGGACAGGGCGTTGAAAAACTGTTTTTT. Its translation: CASNSPGQGVEKLFF. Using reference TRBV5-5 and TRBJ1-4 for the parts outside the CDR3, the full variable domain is DAGVTQSPTHLIKTRGQQVTLRCSPISGHKSVSWYQQVLGQGPQFIFQYYEKEERGRGNFPDRFSARQFPNYSSELNVNALLLGDSALYLCASNSPGQGVEKLFFGSGTQLSVL.

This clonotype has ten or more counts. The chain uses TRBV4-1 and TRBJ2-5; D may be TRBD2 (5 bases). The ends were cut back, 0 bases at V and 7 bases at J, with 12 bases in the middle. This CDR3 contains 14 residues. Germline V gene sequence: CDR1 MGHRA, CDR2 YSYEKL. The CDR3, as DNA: TGCGCCAGCAGCCAAGAGTCTACCACTAGGACCCAGTACTTC. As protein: CASSQESTTRTQYF.

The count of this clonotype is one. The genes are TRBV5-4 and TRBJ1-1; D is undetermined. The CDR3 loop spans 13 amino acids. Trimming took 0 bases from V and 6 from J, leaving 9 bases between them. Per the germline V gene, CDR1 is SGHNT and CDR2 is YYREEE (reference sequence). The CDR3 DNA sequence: TGTGCCAGCAGCTTGGGGTCGGATCCTGAAGCTTTCTTT. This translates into CASSLGSDPEAFF.

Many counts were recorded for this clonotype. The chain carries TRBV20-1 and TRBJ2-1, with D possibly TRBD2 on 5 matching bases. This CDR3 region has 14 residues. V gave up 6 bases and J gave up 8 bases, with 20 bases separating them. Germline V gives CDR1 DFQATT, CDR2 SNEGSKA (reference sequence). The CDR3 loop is CSAATSGAGHEQFF. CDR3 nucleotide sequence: TGCAGTGCCGCAACTAGTGGTGCCGGCCATGAGCAGTTCTTC.

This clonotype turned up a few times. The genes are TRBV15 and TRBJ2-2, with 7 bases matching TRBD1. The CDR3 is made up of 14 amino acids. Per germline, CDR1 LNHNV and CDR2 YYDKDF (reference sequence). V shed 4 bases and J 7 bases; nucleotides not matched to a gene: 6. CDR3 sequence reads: CATSNPQGLGELFF. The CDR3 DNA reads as TGTGCCACCAGCAACCCACAGGGGCTCGGGGAGCTGTTTTTT. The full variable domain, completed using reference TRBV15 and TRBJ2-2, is DAMVIQNPRYQVTQFGKPVTLSCSQTLNHNVMYWYQQKSSQAPKLLFHYYDKDFNNEADTPDNFQSRRPNTSFCFLDIRSPGLGDTAMYLCATSNPQGLGELFFGEGSRLTVL.

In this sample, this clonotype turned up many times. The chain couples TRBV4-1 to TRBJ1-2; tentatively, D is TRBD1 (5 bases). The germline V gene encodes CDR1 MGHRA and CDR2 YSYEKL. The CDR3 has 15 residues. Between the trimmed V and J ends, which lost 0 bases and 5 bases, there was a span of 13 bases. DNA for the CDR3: TGCGCCAGCAGCCAAGATGCAGGACGGGGGTATGGCTACACCTTC. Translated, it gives CASSQDAGRGYGYTF.

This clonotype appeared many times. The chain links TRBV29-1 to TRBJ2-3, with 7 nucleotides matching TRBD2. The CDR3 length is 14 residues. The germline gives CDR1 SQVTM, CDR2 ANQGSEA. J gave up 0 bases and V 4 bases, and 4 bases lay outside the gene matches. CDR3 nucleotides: TGCAGCGTTGGATATAGCGGGAGCACAGATACGCAGTATTTT. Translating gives CSVGYSGSTDTQYF.

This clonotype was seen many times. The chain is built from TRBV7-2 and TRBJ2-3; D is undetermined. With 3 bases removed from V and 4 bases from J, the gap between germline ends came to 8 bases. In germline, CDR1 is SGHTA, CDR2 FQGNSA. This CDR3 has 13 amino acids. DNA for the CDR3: TGTGCCAGCAGCTTTCATGGCGCAGATACGCAGTATTTT. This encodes CASSFHGADTQYF.

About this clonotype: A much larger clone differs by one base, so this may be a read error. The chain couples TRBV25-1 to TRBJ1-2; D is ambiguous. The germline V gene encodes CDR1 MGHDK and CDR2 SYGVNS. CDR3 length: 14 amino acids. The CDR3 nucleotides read TGTACCAGCAGTGAATACCGCCTAGACTATGGCTACACCTTC. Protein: CTSSEYRLDYGYTF.

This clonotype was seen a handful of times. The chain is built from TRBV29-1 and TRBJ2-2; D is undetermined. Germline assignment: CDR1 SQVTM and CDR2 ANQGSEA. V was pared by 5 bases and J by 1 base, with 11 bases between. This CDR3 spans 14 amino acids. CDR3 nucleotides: TGCAGCGTTTCGATTAAGGAGAACACCGGGGAGCTGTTTTTT. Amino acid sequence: CSVSIKENTGELFF.

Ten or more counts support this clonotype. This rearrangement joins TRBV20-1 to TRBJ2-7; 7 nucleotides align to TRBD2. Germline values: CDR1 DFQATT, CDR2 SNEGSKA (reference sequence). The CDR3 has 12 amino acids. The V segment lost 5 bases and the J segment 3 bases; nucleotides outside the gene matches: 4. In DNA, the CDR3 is TGCAGTGCTCCCCGGGGGGTCTACGAGCAGTACTTC. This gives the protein CSAPRGVYEQYF.

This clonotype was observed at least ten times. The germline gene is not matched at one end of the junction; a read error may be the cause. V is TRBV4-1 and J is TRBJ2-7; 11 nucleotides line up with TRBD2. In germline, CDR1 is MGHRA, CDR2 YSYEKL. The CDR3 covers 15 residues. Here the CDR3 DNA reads TGCGCCAGCAGCCAAGATGTGACTAGCGGGAACCTCCTTGACTTC. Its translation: CASSQDVTSGNLLDF.

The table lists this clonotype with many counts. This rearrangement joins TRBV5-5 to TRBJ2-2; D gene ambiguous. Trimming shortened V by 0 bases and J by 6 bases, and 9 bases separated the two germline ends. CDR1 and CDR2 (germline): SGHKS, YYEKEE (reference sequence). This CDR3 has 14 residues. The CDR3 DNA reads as TGTGCCAGCAGCTTGGCCCCATATGCCGGGGAGCTGTTTTTT. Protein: CASSLAPYAGELFF.

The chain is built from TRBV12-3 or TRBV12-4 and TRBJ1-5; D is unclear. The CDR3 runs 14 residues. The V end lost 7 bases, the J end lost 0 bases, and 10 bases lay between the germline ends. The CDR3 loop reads CASNPGPSNQPQHF. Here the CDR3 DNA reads TGTGCCAGCAACCCCGGACCTAGCAATCAGCCCCAGCATTTT.

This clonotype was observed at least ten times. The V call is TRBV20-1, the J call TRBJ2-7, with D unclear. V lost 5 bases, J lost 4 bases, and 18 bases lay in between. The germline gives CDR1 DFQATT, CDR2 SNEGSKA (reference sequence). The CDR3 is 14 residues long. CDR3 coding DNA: TGCAGTGCTCTAAGCCTCGGACGCGATTACGAGCAGTACTTC. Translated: CSALSLGRDYEQYF.

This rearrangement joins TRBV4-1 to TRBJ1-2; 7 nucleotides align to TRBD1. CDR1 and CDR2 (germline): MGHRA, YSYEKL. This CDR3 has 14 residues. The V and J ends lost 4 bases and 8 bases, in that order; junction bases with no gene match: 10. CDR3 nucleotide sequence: TGCGCCAGCAGCCGACCCGACAGGGAAAAGGGCTACACCTTC. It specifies CASSRPDREKGYTF.

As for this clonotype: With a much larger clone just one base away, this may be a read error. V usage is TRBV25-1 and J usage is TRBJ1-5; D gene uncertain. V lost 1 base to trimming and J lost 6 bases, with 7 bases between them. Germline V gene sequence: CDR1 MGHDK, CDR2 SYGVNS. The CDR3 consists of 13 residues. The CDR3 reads CASSEFNGQPQHF. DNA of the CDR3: TGTGCCAGCAGTGAATTTAATGGTCAGCCCCAGCATTTT.

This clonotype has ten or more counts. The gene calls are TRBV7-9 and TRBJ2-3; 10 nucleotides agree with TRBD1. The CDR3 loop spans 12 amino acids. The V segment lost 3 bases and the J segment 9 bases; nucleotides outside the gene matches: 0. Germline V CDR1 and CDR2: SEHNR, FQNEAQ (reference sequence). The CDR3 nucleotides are TGTGCCAGCAGCTTGGACAGGGGGACGCAGTATTTT. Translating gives CASSLDRGTQYF.

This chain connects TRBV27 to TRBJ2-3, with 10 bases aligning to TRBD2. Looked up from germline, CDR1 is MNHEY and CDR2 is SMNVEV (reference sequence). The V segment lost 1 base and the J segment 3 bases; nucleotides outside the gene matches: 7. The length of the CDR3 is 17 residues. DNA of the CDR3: TGTGCCAGCAGTTTATACGCTAGCGGGAGCGAGACAGATACGCAGTATTTT. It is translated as CASSLYASGSETDTQYF.

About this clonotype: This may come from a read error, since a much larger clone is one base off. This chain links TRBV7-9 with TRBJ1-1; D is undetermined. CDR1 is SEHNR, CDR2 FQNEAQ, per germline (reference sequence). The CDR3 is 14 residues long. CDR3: CASSLILGSTDAFF. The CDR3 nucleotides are TGTGCCAGCAGCTTAATATTGGGTTCCACTGACGCTTTCTTT.